This is a list of T cell receptor beta chains from one sample in a study of cytomegalovirus exposure and HLA in healthy donors. Sequenced by immunoSEQ multiplex PCR; TCRdb stores in-frame clones only, minus some. This sample has about 150,000 clones; 60% to 80% occur once, and the top ten carry over 0.6%. Material for sequencing was PBMCs. All receptors come from a male donor in good health and CMV-seronegative. Both conserved end residues are part of each CDR3. Each record gives: V gene, J gene, D gene, clone size, CDR3 DNA, CDR3 protein. A D gene is named only where the DNA matches it firmly. Clone size is not always given. Where it is, it says once, few, many or a class for expanded clones.

v_call: TRBV7-3
j_call: TRBJ2-1
d_call: -
clone_size: -
cdr3_nt: TGTGCCAGCAGCTTAAGCAGGTACAATGAGCAGTTCTTC
cdr3_aa: CASSLSRYNEQFF

v_call: TRBV9
j_call: TRBJ2-7
d_call: TRBD2
clone_size: -
cdr3_nt: TGTGCCAGCAGCGTTGATGGGAGGGCCTACGAGCAGTACTTC
cdr3_aa: CASSVDGRAYEQYF

v_call: TRBV30
j_call: TRBJ2-7
d_call: TRBD2
clone_size: -
cdr3_nt: TGTGCCTGGAGTTTGGGGGGGCTAGCGGGTTTGTACGAGCAGTACTTC
cdr3_aa: CAWSLGGLAGLYEQYF

v_call: TRBV7-8
j_call: TRBJ2-5
d_call: -
clone_size: -
cdr3_nt: TGTGCCAGCAGCCTCTGGGGAGTCCAAGAGACCCAGTACTTC
cdr3_aa: CASSLWGVQETQYF

v_call: TRBV19
j_call: TRBJ2-2
d_call: -
clone_size: -
cdr3_nt: TGTGCCAGTATCAACAACGAGGTCCGCGACACCGGGGAGCTGTTTTTT
cdr3_aa: CASINNEVRDTGELFF

v_call: TRBV5-6
j_call: TRBJ2-1
d_call: -
clone_size: -
cdr3_nt: TGTGCCAGCAGCTTGGAGAGCGTGACCTACAATGAGCAGTTCTTC
cdr3_aa: CASSLESVTYNEQFF

v_call: TRBV9
j_call: TRBJ2-2
d_call: -
clone_size: -
cdr3_nt: TGTGCCAGCAGCGTAGCAGGGACACATGCCTTGCTGTTTTTT
cdr3_aa: CASSVAGTHALLFF

v_call: TRBV7-2
j_call: TRBJ1-4
d_call: -
clone_size: -
cdr3_nt: TGTGCCAGCAGCGTTACCAGGGATCAAGAAAAACTGTTTTTT
cdr3_aa: CASSVTRDQEKLFF

v_call: TRBV7-9
j_call: TRBJ2-3
d_call: TRBD1
clone_size: -
cdr3_nt: TGTTCCAGCAGCTTAGCTGACAGGGCCAGCACAGATACGCAGTATTTT
cdr3_aa: CSSSLADRASTDTQYF

v_call: TRBV27
j_call: TRBJ1-2
d_call: TRBD1
clone_size: -
cdr3_nt: TGTGCCAGCAGCTCCTATAGGGGACAGGGAATCTATGGCTACACCTTC
cdr3_aa: CASSSYRGQGIYGYTF

v_call: TRBV9
j_call: TRBJ1-1
d_call: TRBD1
clone_size: -
cdr3_nt: TGTGCCAGCAGCTGGACAGGGGACCTAAACACTGAAGCTTTCTTT
cdr3_aa: CASSWTGDLNTEAFF

v_call: TRBV9
j_call: TRBJ1-6
d_call: -
clone_size: few
cdr3_nt: TGTGCCAGCAGCGAGGGGGTCTCACCCCTCCACTTT
cdr3_aa: CASSEGVSPLHF

v_call: TRBV6-5
j_call: TRBJ1-1
d_call: -
clone_size: -
cdr3_nt: TGTGCCAGCAGTGGAGCCCTCGGGGGCACTGAAGCTTTCTTT
cdr3_aa: CASSGALGGTEAFF

v_call: TRBV7-9
j_call: TRBJ1-1
d_call: TRBD1
clone_size: -
cdr3_nt: TGTGCCAGCAGCTTAGGGCGGGACAGCCTATACATGAACACTGAAGCTTTCTTT
cdr3_aa: CASSLGRDSLYMNTEAFF

v_call: TRBV29-1
j_call: TRBJ2-5
d_call: -
clone_size: few
cdr3_nt: TGCAGCGTTGGGGCAGAGACCCAGTACTTC
cdr3_aa: CSVGAETQYF

v_call: TRBV7-9
j_call: TRBJ2-7
d_call: TRBD2
clone_size: -
cdr3_nt: TGTGCCAGCAGCTTAGTTGGGGCTAGCGGGGCCTACGAGCAGTACTTC
cdr3_aa: CASSLVGASGAYEQYF

v_call: TRBV7-9
j_call: TRBJ1-2
d_call: -
clone_size: -
cdr3_nt: TGTGCCAGCAGCCTCGAATACTCTAACTATGGCTACACCTTC
cdr3_aa: CASSLEYSNYGYTF

v_call: TRBV4-1
j_call: TRBJ1-5
d_call: TRBD1
clone_size: -
cdr3_nt: TGCGCCAGCAGCCAGTTACAGGGGGCGAATCAGCCCCAGCATTTT
cdr3_aa: CASSQLQGANQPQHF

v_call: TRBV6-5
j_call: TRBJ2-1
d_call: TRBD1
clone_size: -
cdr3_nt: TGTGCCAGCAGCCGGGGACAGTTGGTCTACAATGAGCAGTTCTTC
cdr3_aa: CASSRGQLVYNEQFF

v_call: TRBV5-1
j_call: TRBJ2-7
d_call: TRBD1
clone_size: -
cdr3_nt: TGCGCCAGCAGCTTGGTCGCAGGGGGCGCGTACGAGCAGTACTTC
cdr3_aa: CASSLVAGGAYEQYF

v_call: TRBV19
j_call: TRBJ1-1
d_call: TRBD1
clone_size: -
cdr3_nt: TGTGCCAGTAGGCCGCGGGACAGGGTTGGGAACACTGAAGCTTTCTTT
cdr3_aa: CASRPRDRVGNTEAFF

v_call: TRBV19
j_call: TRBJ1-2
d_call: -
clone_size: -
cdr3_nt: TGTGCCAGTAGGGCCTATGGCTACACCTTC
cdr3_aa: CASRAYGYTF

v_call: TRBV10-3
j_call: TRBJ1-2
d_call: TRBD1
clone_size: -
cdr3_nt: TGTGCCACCAAAGGGACAGGGGAGAACTATGGCTACACCTTC
cdr3_aa: CATKGTGENYGYTF